This TCR beta chain was found in a study of T cell repertoires in cytomegalovirus infection. Study-level information: TCR beta signatures that were public indicated CMV infection and matching HLA type.

Study-wide findings and caveats: Clonotype analysis showed dominance of the ex vivo response by HLA-C-restricted CMV-specific TCR beta clonotypes. Adding up the frequency of public TCR beta families identified people who carried CMV plus the relevant HLA.

Concerning this clonotype itself: The antigen remains undetermined.

TCRdb re-called the reads with MiXCR, one entry per CDR3 protein. The profile shows 750,000 to 900,000 distinct CDR3 sequences, roughly 28% of them singletons. Trimming removed 3 bases at V and 1 base at J, with 9 bases between. The CDR3 is 14 amino acids. Germline V CDR1 and CDR2: MDHEN, SYDVKM. The TCR was taken from a human donor in good health (CMV status not recorded). Some clones in this sample may be carry-over from other donors' samples. The chain carries TRBV28 and TRBJ1-1; the D is unclear. Here the sequenced sample was cultured CD8+ T cells from PBMCs, taken from culture after CMV antigen stimulation. The CDR3 region is CASSFREGNTEAFF. The CDR3 region has the DNA TGTGCCAGCAGTTTTCGGGAAGGGAACACTGAAGCTTTCTTT.